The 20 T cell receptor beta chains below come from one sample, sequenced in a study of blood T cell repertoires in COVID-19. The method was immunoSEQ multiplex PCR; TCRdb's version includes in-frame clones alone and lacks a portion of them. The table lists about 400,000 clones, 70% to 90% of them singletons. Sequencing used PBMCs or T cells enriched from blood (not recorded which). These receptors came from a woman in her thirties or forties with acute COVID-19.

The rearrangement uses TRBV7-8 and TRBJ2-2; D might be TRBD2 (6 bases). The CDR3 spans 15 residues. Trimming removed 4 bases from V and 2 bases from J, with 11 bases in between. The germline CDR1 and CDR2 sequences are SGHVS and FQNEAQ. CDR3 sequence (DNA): TGTGCCAGCAGCTCAGGCGGGGCTAACACCGGGGAGCTGTTTTTT. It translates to CASSSGGANTGELFF.

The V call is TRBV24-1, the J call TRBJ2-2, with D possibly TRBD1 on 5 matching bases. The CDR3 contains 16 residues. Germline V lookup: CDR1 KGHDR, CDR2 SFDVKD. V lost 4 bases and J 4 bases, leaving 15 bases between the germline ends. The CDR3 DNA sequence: TGTGCCACCAGTGACCATCAGGGTATAGTCACCGGGGAGCTGTTTTTT. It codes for CATSDHQGIVTGELFF.

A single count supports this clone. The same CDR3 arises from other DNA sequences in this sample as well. This CDR3 is CASSIGGLNTEAFF. CDR3 coding DNA: TGTGCCAGTAGTATCGGCGGCTTGAACACTGAAGCTTTCTTT. This chain links TRBV19 with TRBJ1-1; D remains ambiguous. V gave up 3 bases and J gave up 0 bases, with 8 bases separating them. The CDR3 sequence is 14 residues long. CDR1 and CDR2 from the germline V gene are LNHDA and SQIVND (reference sequence).

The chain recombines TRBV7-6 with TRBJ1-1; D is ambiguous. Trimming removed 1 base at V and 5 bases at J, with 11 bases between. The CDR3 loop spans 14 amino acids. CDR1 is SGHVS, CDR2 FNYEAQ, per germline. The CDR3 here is CASSLGPGGTEAFF. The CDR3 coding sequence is TGTGCCAGCAGCTTAGGTCCAGGTGGTACTGAAGCTTTCTTT.

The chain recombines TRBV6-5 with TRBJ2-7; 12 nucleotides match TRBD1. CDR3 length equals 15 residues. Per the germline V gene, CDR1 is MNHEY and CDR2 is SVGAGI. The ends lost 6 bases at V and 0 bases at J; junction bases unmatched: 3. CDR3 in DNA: TGTGCCAGCAGGACGGGACAGGGGGCCTCCTACGAGCAGTACTTC. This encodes CASRTGQGASYEQYF.

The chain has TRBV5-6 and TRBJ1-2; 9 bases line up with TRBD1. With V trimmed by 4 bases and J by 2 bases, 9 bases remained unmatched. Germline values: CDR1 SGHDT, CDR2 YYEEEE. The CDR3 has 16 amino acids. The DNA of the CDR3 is TGTGCCAGCAGCCCCGGGACAGGGAGCTCCAACTATGGCTACACCTTC. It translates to CASSPGTGSSNYGYTF.

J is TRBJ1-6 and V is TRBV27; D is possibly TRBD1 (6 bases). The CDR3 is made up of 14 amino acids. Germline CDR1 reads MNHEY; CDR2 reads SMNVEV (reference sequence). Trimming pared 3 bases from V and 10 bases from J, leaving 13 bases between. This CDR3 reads CASSLGAYRSPLHF. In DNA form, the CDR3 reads TGTGCCAGCAGTTTGGGGGCTTACAGGTCACCCCTCCACTTT.

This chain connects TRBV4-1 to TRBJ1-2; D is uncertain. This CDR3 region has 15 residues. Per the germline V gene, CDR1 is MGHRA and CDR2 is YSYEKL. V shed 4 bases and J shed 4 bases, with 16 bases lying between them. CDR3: CASSPREGSSYGYTF. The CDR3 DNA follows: TGCGCCAGCAGCCCTCGGGAGGGTTCGAGCTATGGCTACACCTTC.

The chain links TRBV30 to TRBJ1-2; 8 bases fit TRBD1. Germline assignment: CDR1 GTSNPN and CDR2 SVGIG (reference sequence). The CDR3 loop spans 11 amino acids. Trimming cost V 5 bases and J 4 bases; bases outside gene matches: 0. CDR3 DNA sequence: TGTGCCTGGCAGGGGGCCTATGGCTACACCTTC. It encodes CAWQGAYGYTF.

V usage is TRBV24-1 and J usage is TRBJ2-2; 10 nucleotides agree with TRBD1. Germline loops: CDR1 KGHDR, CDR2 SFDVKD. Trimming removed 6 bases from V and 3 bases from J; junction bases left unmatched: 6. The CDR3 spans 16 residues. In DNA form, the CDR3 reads TGTGCCACCAGTCACGAGGGACAGGGGTACACCGGGGAGCTGTTTTTT. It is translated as CATSHEGQGYTGELFF.

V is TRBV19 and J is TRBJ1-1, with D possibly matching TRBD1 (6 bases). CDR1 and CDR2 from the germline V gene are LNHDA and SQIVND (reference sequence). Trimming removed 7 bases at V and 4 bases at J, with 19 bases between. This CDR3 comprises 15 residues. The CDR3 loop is CASTYRGPQGTEAFF. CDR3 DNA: TGTGCCAGTACCTACCGGGGCCCACAGGGCACTGAAGCTTTCTTT.

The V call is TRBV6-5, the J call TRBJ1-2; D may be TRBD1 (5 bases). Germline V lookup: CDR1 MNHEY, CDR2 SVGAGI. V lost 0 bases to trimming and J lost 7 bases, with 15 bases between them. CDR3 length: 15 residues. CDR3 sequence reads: CASSYSGPTFSGYTF. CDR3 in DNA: TGTGCCAGCAGTTACTCGGGGCCGACATTTTCTGGCTACACCTTC.

CDR3 amino acids: CASSQGGGLWGYTF. For the CDR3, the DNA is TGTGCCAGCAGCCAAGGTGGGGGCCTTTGGGGCTACACCTTC. This chain uses TRBV3-1 (or the pseudogene TRBV3-2) with TRBJ1-2, with a possible D match to TRBD1 (6 bases). This CDR3 has 14 residues. Between the trimmed V and J ends, which lost 1 base and 8 bases, there was a span of 14 bases. Germline CDR1 is LGHDT and CDR2 is YNNKEL (reference sequence).

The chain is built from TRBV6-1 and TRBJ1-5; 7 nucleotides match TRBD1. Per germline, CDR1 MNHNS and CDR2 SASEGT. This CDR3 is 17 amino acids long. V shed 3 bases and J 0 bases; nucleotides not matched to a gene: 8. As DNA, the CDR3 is TGTGCCAGCAGTGAGACCCCCGGACAGGCTAGCAATCAGCCCCAGCATTTT. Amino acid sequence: CASSETPGQASNQPQHF.

Here the CDR3 DNA reads TGTGCCTGGAGTGTACAGGGGGCAGGGGAAAAACTGTTTTTT. This translates into CAWSVQGAGEKLFF. This chain links TRBV30 with TRBJ1-4; TRBD1 agrees at 9 bases. V shed 0 bases, J shed 8 bases, and the junction held 4 bases outside the gene matches. CDR1 is GTSNPN and CDR2 is SVGIG in the germline V gene (reference sequence). The CDR3 length is 14 residues.

The CDR3 here is CASSPPSSGGQETQYF. In DNA form, the CDR3 reads TGTGCCAGCAGCCCCCCATCTAGCGGGGGCCAAGAGACCCAGTACTTC. The genes are TRBV3-1 (or the pseudogene TRBV3-2) and TRBJ2-5; 10 nucleotides line up with TRBD2. Trimming cost V 4 bases and J 1 base; bases outside gene matches: 6. Germline CDR1 LGHDT, CDR2 YNNKEL (reference sequence). The CDR3 consists of 16 residues.

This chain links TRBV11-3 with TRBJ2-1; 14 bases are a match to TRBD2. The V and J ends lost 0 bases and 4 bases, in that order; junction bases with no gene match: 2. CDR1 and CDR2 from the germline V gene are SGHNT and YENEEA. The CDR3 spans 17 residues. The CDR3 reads CASSLDGTSGGYNEQFF. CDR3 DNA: TGTGCCAGCAGCTTAGATGGGACTAGCGGGGGATACAATGAGCAGTTCTTC.

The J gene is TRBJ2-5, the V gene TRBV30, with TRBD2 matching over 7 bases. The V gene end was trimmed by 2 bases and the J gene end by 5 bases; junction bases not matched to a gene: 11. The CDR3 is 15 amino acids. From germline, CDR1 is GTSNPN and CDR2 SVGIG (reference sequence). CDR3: CAWSFGREFQETQYF. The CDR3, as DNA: TGTGCCTGGAGTTTTGGGCGGGAGTTCCAGGAGACCCAGTACTTC.

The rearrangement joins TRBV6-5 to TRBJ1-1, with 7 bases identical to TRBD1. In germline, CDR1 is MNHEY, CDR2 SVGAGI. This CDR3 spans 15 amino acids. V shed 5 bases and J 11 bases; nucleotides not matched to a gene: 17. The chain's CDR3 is CASSQPGTVHNSAFF. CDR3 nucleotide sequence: TGTGCCAGCAGTCAGCCCGGGACAGTCCATAATTCGGCTTTCTTT.

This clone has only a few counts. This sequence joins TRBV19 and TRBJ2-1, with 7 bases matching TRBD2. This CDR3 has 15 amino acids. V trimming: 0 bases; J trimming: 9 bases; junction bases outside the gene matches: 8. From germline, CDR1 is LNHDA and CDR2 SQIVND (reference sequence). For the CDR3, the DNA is TGTGCCAGTAGTATAGAGGTTGCTAGCGGCTTTGAGCAGTTCTTC. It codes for CASSIEVASGFEQFF.